This TCR beta chain was obtained from a study of blood T cell repertoires in COVID-19. Assay used: immunoSEQ multiplex PCR; TCRdb lists only in-frame clones, some missing. The sample carries 300,000 to 350,000 clones, roughly 87% recorded once. The CDR3 totals 16 residues. Germline trimming cut 3 bases from V and 3 bases from J; bases unmatched to any gene: 8. CDR1 is MDHEN, CDR2 SYDVKM, per germline. V gene TRBV28 combines with J gene TRBJ1-2, with 9 bases matching TRBD1. What was sequenced was peripheral blood. This sequence originates from a man in his thirties or forties with COVID-19, enrolled during active disease. CDR3 DNA sequence: TGTGCCAGCAGTTTCGCCACAGGGGGCGCATACTATGGCTACACCTTC. Its translation is CASSFATGGAYYGYTF.